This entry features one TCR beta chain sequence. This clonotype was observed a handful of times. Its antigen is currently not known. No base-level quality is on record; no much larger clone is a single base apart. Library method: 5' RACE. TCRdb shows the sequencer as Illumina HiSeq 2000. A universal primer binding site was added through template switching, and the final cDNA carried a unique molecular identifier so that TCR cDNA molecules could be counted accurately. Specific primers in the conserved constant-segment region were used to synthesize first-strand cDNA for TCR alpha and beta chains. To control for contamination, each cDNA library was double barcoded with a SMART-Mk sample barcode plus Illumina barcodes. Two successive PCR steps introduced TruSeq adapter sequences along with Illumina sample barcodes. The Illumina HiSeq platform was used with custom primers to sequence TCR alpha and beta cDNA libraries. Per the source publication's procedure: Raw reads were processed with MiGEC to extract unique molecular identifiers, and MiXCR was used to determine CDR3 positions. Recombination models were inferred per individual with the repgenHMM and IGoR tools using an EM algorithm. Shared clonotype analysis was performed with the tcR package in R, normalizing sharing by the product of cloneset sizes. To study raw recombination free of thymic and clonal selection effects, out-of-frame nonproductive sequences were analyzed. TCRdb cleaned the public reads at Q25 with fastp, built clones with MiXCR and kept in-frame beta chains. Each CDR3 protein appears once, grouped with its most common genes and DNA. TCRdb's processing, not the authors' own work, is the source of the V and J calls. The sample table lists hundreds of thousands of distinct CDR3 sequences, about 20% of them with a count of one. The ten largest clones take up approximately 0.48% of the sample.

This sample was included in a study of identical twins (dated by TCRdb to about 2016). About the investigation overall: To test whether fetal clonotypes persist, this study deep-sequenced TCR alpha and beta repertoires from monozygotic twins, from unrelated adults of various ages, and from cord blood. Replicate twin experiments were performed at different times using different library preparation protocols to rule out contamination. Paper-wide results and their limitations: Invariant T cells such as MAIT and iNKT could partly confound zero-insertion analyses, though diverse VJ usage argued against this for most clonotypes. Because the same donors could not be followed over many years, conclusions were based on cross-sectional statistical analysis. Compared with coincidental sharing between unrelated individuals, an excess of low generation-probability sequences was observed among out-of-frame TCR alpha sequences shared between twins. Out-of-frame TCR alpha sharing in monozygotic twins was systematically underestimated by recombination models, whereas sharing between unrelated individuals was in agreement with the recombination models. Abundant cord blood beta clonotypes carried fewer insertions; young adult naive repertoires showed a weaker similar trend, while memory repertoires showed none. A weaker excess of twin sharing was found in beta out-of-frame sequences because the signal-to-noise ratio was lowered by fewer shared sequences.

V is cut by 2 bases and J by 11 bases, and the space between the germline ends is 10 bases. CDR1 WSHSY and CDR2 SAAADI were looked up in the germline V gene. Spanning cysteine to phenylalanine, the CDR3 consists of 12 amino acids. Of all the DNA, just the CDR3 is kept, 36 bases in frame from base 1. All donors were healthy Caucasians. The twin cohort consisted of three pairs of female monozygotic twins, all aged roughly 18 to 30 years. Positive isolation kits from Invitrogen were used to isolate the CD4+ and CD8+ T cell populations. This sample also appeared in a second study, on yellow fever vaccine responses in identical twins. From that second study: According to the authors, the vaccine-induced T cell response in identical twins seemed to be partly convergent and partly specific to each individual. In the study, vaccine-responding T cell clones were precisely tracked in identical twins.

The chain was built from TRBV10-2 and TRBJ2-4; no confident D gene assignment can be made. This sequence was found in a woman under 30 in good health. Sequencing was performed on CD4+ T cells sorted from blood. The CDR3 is CASSEARPLQYF. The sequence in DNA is TGCGCCAGCAGTGAGGCTCGCCCCCTTCAGTACTTC.